Sequencing of this T cell receptor beta chain was carried out in a study of cytomegalovirus exposure and HLA in healthy donors. Primers included in the PCR were 60 Vbeta and 13 Jbeta primers. Some clones are missing from TCRdb's copy, which holds only in-frame ones; the method was immunoSEQ multiplex PCR. The repertoire holds 150,000 to 200,000 clones, with under 70% as singletons. This CDR3 has 18 amino acids. Germline V gives CDR1 ENHRY, CDR2 SYGVKD. V shed 2 bases, J shed 6 bases, and the junction held 13 bases outside the gene matches. The source is a man aged 25 to 40 in good health and CMV-seropositive. The source material was PBMCs. The chain couples TRBV10-3 to TRBJ2-1, with TRBD2 identical over 10 bases. CDR3 DNA: TGTGCCATCAGTGAGACTAGCGGGATTCGGTCCTCATTCAATGAGCAGTTCTTC. Its protein product is CAISETSGIRSSFNEQFF.